The entry below gives a single T cell receptor beta chain sequence along with its context. These data originate in a study of blood T cells in healthy people across ages. This CDR3 contains 17 residues. With 0 bases clipped from V and 8 bases from J, the junction kept 18 bases outside the gene matches. Germline V gene data show CDR1 as DFQATT and CDR2 as SNEGSKA (reference sequence). Using a J-beta primer mix together with a sample-barcoded 5' primer, a second PCR was run for about 6 to 12 cycles. Via MiXCR, TCRdb re-called the 5' RACE reads, giving one row per CDR3 protein. The sample includes fewer than 800,000 distinct CDR3 sequences, around half of them seen just once.

This rearrangement joins TRBV20-1 to TRBJ1-2; 7 nucleotides line up with TRBD1. The origin of this receptor is a woman aged 55-75 years in good health. Specimen: blood. DNA for the CDR3: TGCAGTGCTAGAGATAGAAACAGGGGACTGGGACGCGGGGGCTACACCTTC. This codes for CSARDRNRGLGRGGYTF.